A single sample is the source of the 28 T cell receptor beta chains below, sequenced in a study of T-cell reconstitution after alpha-beta-depleted transplantation in children. Library preparation (for TCRbeta) was performed with unique molecular identifiers. TCRdb re-analysed the PCR reads in MiXCR, keeping a single row per CDR3 protein. The repertoire includes 200,000 to 300,000 distinct CDR3 sequences, roughly 7.7% of them detected once, and under 8% sits in the top ten. The sample here was PBMCs, mostly from graft donor cells, taken 180 days after TCRalphabeta/CD19-depleted stem cell transplant. All receptors come from a male patient between 10 and 17 years old who had a stem cell transplant for acute lymphoblastic leukemia, so the T cells may come from the graft donor.

The table lists this clonotype with a count of one. A read error may explain this, as a much larger clone is one base away. The chain joins TRBV28 to TRBJ2-7; 11 bases align to TRBD2. The CDR3 contains 13 residues. Looked up from germline, CDR1 is MDHEN and CDR2 is SYDVKM. Trimming took 8 bases from V and 6 from J; bases not matched to a gene: 6. The CDR3 spells CASGLAGPCEQYF. The CDR3 DNA reads as TGTGCCAGCGGACTAGCGGGCCCCTGCGAGCAGTACTTC. Combining the CDR3 with reference TRBV28 and TRBJ2-7 gives the whole variable domain DVKVTQSSRYLVKRTGEKVFLECVQDMDHENMFWYRQDPGLGLRLIYFSYDVKMKEKGDIPEGYSVSREKKERFSLILESASTNQTSMYLCASGLAGPCEQYFGPGTRLTVT.

In its sample, this clonotype was seen many times. The chain is built from TRBV20-1 and TRBJ1-1, with 11 positions matching TRBD1. The CDR3 spans 16 residues. CDR1 and CDR2 from the germline V gene are DFQATT and SNEGSKA (reference sequence). V lost 3 bases and J lost 7; bases outside the gene matches: 13. This CDR3 is CSARRGGQGALNEAFF. The CDR3 nucleotides are TGCAGTGCTAGGAGGGGAGGACAGGGGGCCTTGAATGAAGCTTTCTTT.

Many counts were recorded for this clonotype. Likely a read error: the CDR3 ends without its conserved phenylalanine or tryptophan. The limits of the CDR3 on the DNA are not certain, so only TCRdb's listed CDR3 is given. This sequence joins TRBV2 and TRBJ2-1. Germline V lookup: CDR1 SNHLY, CDR2 FYNNEI. The CDR3 is 10 amino acids long, termini counted. CDR3 residues: CASREDLKGL.

This clonotype was counted ten times or more. V usage is TRBV3-1 and J usage is TRBJ2-7; D remains ambiguous. Trimming shortened V by 5 bases and J by 0 bases, and 11 bases separated the two germline ends. Germline assignment: CDR1 LGHDT and CDR2 YNNKEL (reference sequence). The CDR3 runs 14 residues. The CDR3 loop reads CASSAGVLSYEQYF. In DNA, the CDR3 is TGTGCCAGCAGCGCAGGAGTGCTCTCCTACGAGCAGTACTTC.

This clonotype occurred many times. The rearrangement uses TRBV5-4 and TRBJ2-5; TRBD1 or TRBD2 may be the D gene (5 bases each). Germline values: CDR1 SGHNT, CDR2 YYREEE (reference sequence). V was pared by 4 bases and J by 6 bases, with 19 bases between. CDR3 length: 15 residues. The CDR3 region is CASSDPGTAGKTQYF. The CDR3 bases are TGTGCCAGCAGCGACCCCGGGACGGCAGGGAAGACCCAGTACTTC.

This clonotype was counted a few times. V gene TRBV18 combines with J gene TRBJ2-7, with D possibly TRBD2 on 5 matching bases. The V and J ends lost 2 bases and 4 bases respectively, with 12 bases between them. The CDR3 has 14 amino acids. Per the germline V gene, CDR1 is KGHSH and CDR2 is LQKENI. For the CDR3, the DNA is TGTGCCAGCTCACCAGGACTCCCGAGGTACGAGCAGTACTTC. Protein product: CASSPGLPRYEQYF.

A note on this clonotype: A much larger clone lies one base from this, so it may be a read error. V usage is TRBV15 and J usage is TRBJ1-1; D is unclear. There are 15 residues in the CDR3. Trimming stripped 1 base from V and 2 bases from J, with 11 bases between. From germline, CDR1 is LNHNV and CDR2 YYDKDF (reference sequence). CDR3 in amino acids: CATSRVSRINTEAFF. The CDR3 nucleotides are TGTGCCACCAGCAGAGTTAGCAGGATAAACACTGAAGCTTTCTTT.

This clonotype was detected many times. This chain links TRBV5-1 with TRBJ2-2; possibly TRBD1 for D (5 bases). The CDR3 has 13 residues. Germline lookup yields CDR1 SGHRS and CDR2 YFSETQ. V was shortened by 5 bases and J by 4 bases, with 9 bases between the two germline ends. The CDR3 DNA follows: TGCGCCAGCAGGCCGACAGTCACCGGGGAGCTGTTTTTT. This translates into CASRPTVTGELFF. The variable domain in full, with the rest retrieved from reference TRBV5-1 and TRBJ2-2, is KAGVTQTPRYLIKTRGQQVTLSCSPISGHRSVSWYQQTPGQGLQFLFEYFSETQRNKGNFPGRFSGRQFSNSRSEMNVSTLELGDSALYLCASRPTVTGELFFGEGSRLTVL.

The V call is TRBV28, the J call TRBJ2-3; TRBD2 agrees at 14 bases. Losses at the gene ends were 3 bases for V and 4 bases for J; bases not matched to a gene: 9. CDR1 MDHEN and CDR2 SYDVKM come from the germline V gene. The CDR3 extends over 18 amino acids. The CDR3 protein is CASSLTSGRAGGSDTQYF. Written as DNA, the CDR3 is TGTGCCAGCAGTTTGACTAGCGGGAGGGCAGGCGGGTCAGATACGCAGTATTTT.

This rearrangement joins TRBV5-1 to TRBJ2-5; 8 nucleotides match TRBD2. This CDR3 contains 15 residues. Per the germline V gene, CDR1 is SGHRS and CDR2 is YFSETQ. V lost 0 bases, J lost 5 bases, and 6 bases stayed unmatched. CDR3 region: CASSLAGGVGETQYF. Written as DNA, the CDR3 is TGCGCCAGCAGCTTGGCCGGGGGGGTCGGGGAGACCCAGTACTTC.

This clonotype was detected ten times or more. The chain links TRBV5-8 to TRBJ2-3, with D tentatively TRBD1 or TRBD2 (5 bases each). CDR1 and CDR2 (germline): SGHTS, YDEGEE. Trimming stripped 1 base from V and 2 bases from J, with 11 bases between. CDR3 length equals 15 residues. CDR3 loop: CASSLPGPFTDTQYF. CDR3 bases: TGTGCCAGCAGCTTGCCGGGACCTTTCACAGATACGCAGTATTTT. The full variable domain, with the rest looked up from reference TRBV5-8 and TRBJ2-3, is EAGVTQSPTHLIKTRGQQATLRCSPISGHTSVYWYQQALGLGLQFLLWYDEGEERNRGNFPPRFSGRQFPNYSSELNVNALELEDSALYLCASSLPGPFTDTQYFGPGTRLTVL.

This clonotype appeared a single time. A much larger clone is a single base away; this may be a read error. J is TRBJ2-7 and V is TRBV7-9; D is ambiguous. CDR1 and CDR2 (germline): SEHNR, FQNEAQ (reference sequence). V gave up 1 base and J gave up 2 bases, with 12 bases separating them. The CDR3 consists of 15 residues. The CDR3, as DNA: TGTGCCAGCAGCTTAGGGGCCTCCTTGGCCTACGAGCAGTACTTC. Its protein product is CASSLGASLAYEQYF.

This clonotype was observed many times. J is TRBJ1-3 and V is TRBV25-1; 7 positions match TRBD1. V lost 3 bases and J lost 2; bases outside the gene matches: 4. The CDR3 covers 15 residues. From germline, CDR1 is MGHDK and CDR2 SYGVNS. This CDR3 is CASSDPTGPGNTIYF. Written as DNA, the CDR3 is TGTGCCAGCAGTGACCCGACAGGGCCTGGAAACACCATATATTTT.

This clonotype was observed at least ten times. The chain couples TRBV18 to TRBJ1-1, with D possibly TRBD1 on 6 matching bases. V was clipped by 3 bases and J by 0 bases, with 14 bases between them. Germline V gene sequence: CDR1 KGHSH, CDR2 LQKENI. The CDR3 consists of 16 residues. The CDR3 DNA reads TGTGCCAGCTCACCGAAGACAGGACCTATGAACACTGAAGCTTTCTTT. Its protein is CASSPKTGPMNTEAFF.

This clonotype was recorded a few times. V is TRBV19 and J is TRBJ1-5, with D perhaps TRBD1 (5 bases). Germline V CDR1 and CDR2: LNHDA, SQIVND (reference sequence). V lost 2 bases and J 3 bases, leaving 11 bases between the germline ends. This CDR3 region has 15 residues. CDR3 sequence (DNA): TGTGCCAGTAGTATAAGTCAGGGAACCAATCAGCCCCAGCATTTT. This translates into CASSISQGTNQPQHF.

This clonotype was counted many times. The chain couples TRBV12-3 or TRBV12-4 to TRBJ2-1; TRBD2 agrees at 8 bases. The junction had 11 bases not matched to a gene; V was cut back by 6 bases and J by 7 bases. The CDR3 is 15 residues long. The CDR3 DNA sequence: TGTGCCAGCAGCCTCAGCGGGGGTGTGTCTAATGAGCAGTTCTTC. It translates to CASSLSGGVSNEQFF.

Concerning this clonotype itself: A much larger clone differs from this one at a single base, so this may be a read error. CDR3 sequence: CSVELGQTNTEAFF. The CDR3 DNA reads TGCAGCGTTGAATTAGGTCAGACGAACACTGAAGCTTTCTTT. The chain uses TRBV29-1 and TRBJ1-1, with D unresolved. The CDR3 is made up of 14 amino acids. CDR1 SQVTM and CDR2 ANQGSEA come from the germline V gene. V was cut by 2 bases and J by 1 base, with 11 bases left in between. Supplemented by reference TRBV29-1 and TRBJ1-1, the full variable domain reads SAVISQKPSRDICQRGTSLTIQCQVDSQVTMMFWYRQQPGQSLTLIATANQGSEATYESGFVIDKFPISRPNLTFSTLTVSNMSPEDSSIYLCSVELGQTNTEAFFGQGTRLTVV.

This clonotype was counted ten times or more. CDR3: CASTHTGELFF. DNA of the CDR3: TGTGCCAGCACCCACACCGGGGAGCTGTTTTTT. This sequence joins TRBV27 and TRBJ2-2; D unresolved. CDR1 MNHEY and CDR2 SMNVEV come from the germline V gene (reference sequence). The CDR3 totals 11 residues. Trimming removed 7 bases at V and 3 bases at J, with 3 bases between.

Many counts were recorded for this clonotype. The gene calls are TRBV7-9 and TRBJ1-5; D is uncertain. Germline V gives CDR1 SEHNR, CDR2 FQNEAQ (reference sequence). There are 12 residues in the CDR3. Trimming removed 3 bases at V and 4 bases at J, with 4 bases between. CDR3 DNA: TGTGCCAGCAGCTTCCTTAATCAGCCCCAGCATTTT. Translated, it gives CASSFLNQPQHF. Variable domain in full (rest from reference TRBV7-9 and TRBJ1-5): DTGVSQNPRHKITKRGQNVTFRCDPISEHNRLYWYRQTLGQGPEFLTYFQNEAQLEKSRLLSDRFSAERPKGSFSTLEIQRTEQGDSAMYLCASSFLNQPQHFGDGTRLSIL.

This clonotype appeared many times. The J gene is TRBJ2-1, the V gene TRBV5-1; 10 bases fit TRBD2. Trimming took 0 bases from V and 9 from J; bases not matched to a gene: 6. The length of the CDR3 is 15 residues. Germline V gives CDR1 SGHRS, CDR2 YFSETQ. Here the CDR3 DNA reads TGCGCCAGCAGCTTGGAAAGACTAGCGGGCCCTGAGCAGTTCTTC. Residues: CASSLERLAGPEQFF.

This clonotype was seen repeatedly, ten times or more. The V and J genes are TRBV7-6 and TRBJ2-3; D unresolved. Trimming removed 5 bases from V and 1 base from J, with 13 bases in between. The CDR3 spans 15 residues. CDR1 and CDR2 (germline): SGHVS, FNYEAQ. CDR3 nucleotide sequence: TGTGCCAGCAGCCTAACCCGAGGTCGCACAGATACGCAGTATTTT. Its protein is CASSLTRGRTDTQYF.

This clonotype has a count of ten or more. The chain couples TRBV15 to TRBJ2-5, with D possibly TRBD2 on 5 matching bases. The V and J ends lost 2 bases and 5 bases respectively, with 15 bases between them. CDR1 LNHNV and CDR2 YYDKDF come from the germline V gene (reference sequence). The CDR3 runs to 15 residues. The CDR3 here is CATSRSYSGRETQYF. In DNA, the CDR3 is TGTGCCACCAGCAGATCCTACAGCGGTCGGGAGACCCAGTACTTC. Full variable domain (outside the CDR3, taken from reference TRBV15 and TRBJ2-5): DAMVIQNPRYQVTQFGKPVTLSCSQTLNHNVMYWYQQKSSQAPKLLFHYYDKDFNNEADTPDNFQSRRPNTSFCFLDIRSPGLGDTAMYLCATSRSYSGRETQYFGPGTRLLVL.

This clonotype was counted at least ten times. The V call is TRBV10-3, the J call TRBJ1-2; weak D call: TRBD1 (6 bases). The V end lost 7 bases, the J end lost 0 bases, and 15 bases lay between the germline ends. This CDR3 has 15 residues. Germline lookup yields CDR1 ENHRY and CDR2 SYGVKD. The CDR3 nucleotides read TGTGCCATCACCGACCGGGACACCGCTAACTATGGCTACACCTTC. Protein sequence: CAITDRDTANYGYTF.

This clonotype was picked up many times. The chain employs TRBV19 and TRBJ2-2, with 7 bases fitting TRBD1. Germline V gene lookup returns CDR1 LNHDA and CDR2 SQIVND (reference sequence). The ends lost 9 bases at V and 0 bases at J; junction bases unmatched: 1. This CDR3 has 13 amino acids. CDR3 sequence (DNA): TGTGCCAGCAGGGGGACGAACACCGGGGAGCTGTTTTTT. This codes for CASRGTNTGELFF.

This clonotype came up many times. V gene TRBV20-1 combines with J gene TRBJ1-4, with 12 bases fitting TRBD1. The ends lost 4 bases at V and 8 bases at J; junction bases unmatched: 5. Per germline, CDR1 DFQATT and CDR2 SNEGSKA (reference sequence). This CDR3 comprises 14 residues. The DNA of the CDR3 is TGCAGTGCTATGAGGGACAGGGGGCCAGAAAAACTGTTTTTT. Its protein is CSAMRDRGPEKLFF.

Ten or more counts support this clonotype. V usage is TRBV24-1 and J usage is TRBJ2-3, with D possibly TRBD2 on 6 matching bases. Germline CDR1 is KGHDR and CDR2 is SFDVKD. The CDR3 runs 17 residues. Between the trimmed V and J ends, which lost 1 base and 0 bases, there was a span of 13 bases. DNA of the CDR3: TGTGCCACCAGTGATTTTAGCCGCGGGGTTAGCACAGATACGCAGTATTTT. Protein sequence: CATSDFSRGVSTDTQYF.

In its sample, this clonotype was seen many times. Here the CDR3 DNA reads TGTGCCAGCAGCGCGCGGGAGGGCCGCACAGATACGCAGTATTTT. Protein: CASSAREGRTDTQYF. This chain connects TRBV3-1 to TRBJ2-3, with 9 bases fitting TRBD2. The germline V gene encodes CDR1 LGHDT and CDR2 YNNKEL (reference sequence). This CDR3 contains 15 residues. With V trimmed by 5 bases and J by 1 base, 4 bases remained unmatched.

This clonotype has at least ten counts. V and J are TRBV19 and TRBJ1-5; the D gene is possibly TRBD1 (6 bases). V lost 3 bases and J 1 base, leaving 10 bases between the germline ends. The CDR3 is 15 residues long. Germline CDR1 reads LNHDA; CDR2 reads SQIVND (reference sequence). CDR3 protein: CASSIGTGSNQPQHF. The CDR3 DNA sequence: TGTGCCAGTAGTATTGGAACAGGGAGCAATCAGCCCCAGCATTTT.